Detailed here is one TCR beta chain. Its antigen is not identified. At one end, the junction sequence differs from germline, possibly due to a read error. Germline V lookup: CDR1 MDHEN, CDR2 SYDVKM. The CDR3 has 15 residues. Time point denoted: newly diagnosed GD, antithyroid drugs for less than 3 months. The authors made the TCR library using RNA they extracted from PBMCs. The record originates from a study of regulatory T cells in long-lasting Graves disease. Study-wide findings and caveats: Favored usage of TRBV28, TRBJ1-2 and TRBJ2-5 was recorded in persistent disease. Persistent Graves' patients showed reduced TCR diversity versus newly diagnosed patients. Accuracy might have suffered from few samples.

Library construction for TCR beta used iRepertoire HTBI primers and Arm-PCR of CDR3 regions. MiXCR, run by TCRdb on the multiplex PCR reads, gives a single entry per CDR3 protein. This sample carries roughly 420,000 distinct CDR3 sequences, approximately 15% of them seen once, and the ten largest clones take approximately 19%. The same data also contributed to another study, on T cells in Graves' hyperthyroidism and ophthalmopathy.

This clonotype was sampled from a woman aged 50 to 60 with Graves disease. The sample consisted of peripheral blood mononuclear cells (PBMCs), taken at new diagnosis, from a patient treated with antithyroid drugs. The chain uses TRBV28 and TRBJ2-1, with 8 bases that match TRBD1. The CDR3 sequence: CAGRPRQGSYNEQFF. The CDR3 DNA reads TGTGCCGGCAGGCCAAGACAGGGGTCCTACAATGAGCAGTTCTTC.